This T cell receptor beta chain was recovered during a study of cytomegalovirus exposure and HLA in healthy donors. PCR involved 60 Vbeta and 13 Jbeta primers. The assay was immunoSEQ multiplex PCR, and TCRdb's table has in-frame clones only and misses some. The table lists about 100,000 clones, 83% of them singletons, with 2.5% to 3% in the top ten. The CDR3 totals 15 residues. The V gene end was trimmed by 5 bases and the J gene end by 1 base; junction bases not matched to a gene: 6. Germline V gene sequence: CDR1 MNHEY, CDR2 SMNVEV (reference sequence). Input material: PBMCs. The chain joins TRBV27 to TRBJ2-7; the match to TRBD1 covers 9 bases. The TCR originated in a man aged 35-49 years in good health and CMV-seronegative. This chain's CDR3 is CASSPTGGASYEQYF. DNA for the CDR3: TGTGCCAGCAGTCCAACAGGGGGCGCGTCCTACGAGCAGTACTTC.